This TCR beta chain comes out of a study of cytomegalovirus exposure and HLA in healthy donors. Study in general: Most donors, about 82% of several hundred genotyped, fell in the Caucasian-associated ancestry cluster.

Note on this clone: Its antigen is as yet unknown.

PCR employed 60 Vbeta and 13 Jbeta primers. Only in-frame clones appear in the TCRdb table, and some are missing; sequencing was by immunoSEQ multiplex PCR. This sample carries about 240,000 clones, approximately 82% of them seen once, and the ten largest clones take around 8.3%. Points from the study as a whole: Analysis performed later showed TCR beta chains linked to HLA being more clonally expanded than equally common others. In a later analysis, TCR beta V- and J-gene trimming was associated with a missense DCLRE1C variant. Reportedly, fewer N-insertions than the approximately 690-donor mean appeared in an Asian-associated ancestry cluster in a later analysis.

V was shortened by 3 bases and J by 3 bases, with 7 bases between the two germline ends. The CDR3 runs to 13 residues. CDR1 SGHDT and CDR2 YYEEEE come from the germline V gene. This chain uses TRBV5-6 with TRBJ2-1, with D possibly matching TRBD2 (5 bases). Material for sequencing was PBMCs. This receptor was taken from a woman in her fifties or sixties in good health and CMV-seropositive. CDR3 sequence: CASSSDFYNEQFF. DNA of the CDR3: TGTGCCAGCAGCTCGGACTTCTACAATGAGCAGTTCTTC.